These 2 T cell receptor beta chains were all obtained from the same sample, sequenced in a study of OX40 agonist ivuxolimab in advanced cancers. Clones were sequenced by immunoSEQ multiplex PCR, and TCRdb holds only the in-frame ones, with some missing. The sample includes around 76,000 clones, about 78% of them seen just once. The sequencing here drew on CD4+ or CD8+ T cells sorted from blood, taken in a trial of the OX40 agonist ivuxolimab. These receptors were taken from an adult with an advanced solid tumor such as melanoma, head and neck, liver or kidney cancer.

The V call is TRBV7-2, the J call TRBJ2-1; 8 nucleotides align to TRBD1. This CDR3 contains 15 residues. V lost 3 bases to trimming and J lost 5 bases; unmatched junction nucleotides: 6. Germline values: CDR1 SGHTA, CDR2 FQGNSA. The CDR3 coding sequence is TGTGCCAGCAGCTTGCAGGGGGCGCGACACAATGAGCAGTTCTTC. Translated, it gives CASSLQGARHNEQFF. Looking up the rest from reference TRBV7-2 and TRBJ2-1 gives the full variable domain: GAGVSQSPSNKVTEKGKDVELRCDPISGHTALYWYRQSLGQGLEFLIYFQGNSAPDKSGLPSDRFSAERTGGSVSTLTIQRTQQEDSAVYLCASSLQGARHNEQFFGPGTRLTVL.

The V and J genes are TRBV19 and TRBJ2-3, with D uncertain. This CDR3 spans 14 amino acids. The germline V gene encodes CDR1 LNHDA and CDR2 SQIVND (reference sequence). With 0 bases removed from V and 8 bases from J, the gap between germline ends came to 12 bases. CDR3 loop: CASSIDPTRATQYF. The CDR3 DNA follows: TGTGCCAGTAGTATAGATCCAACCCGTGCTACGCAGTATTTT.